This entry lists 7 T cell receptor beta chains sequenced from one sample in a study of cytomegalovirus exposure and HLA in healthy donors. 60 Vbeta and 13 Jbeta primers were used in PCR. Libraries were prepared by immunoSEQ multiplex PCR; TCRdb keeps only in-frame clonotypes and omits some of them. The top ten clones hold about 1.5% of a sample with over 100,000 clones, approximately 87% of them seen once. Sequencing was performed on PBMCs. The receptors were gathered from a man aged 35 to 55 in good health and CMV-seronegative.

The sample holds a few counts of this clone. This rearrangement joins TRBV5-5 to TRBJ1-2, with 9 bases that match TRBD1. Trimming took 3 bases from V and 7 from J; bases not matched to a gene: 4. The CDR3 is 13 amino acids. Germline V gives CDR1 SGHKS, CDR2 YYEKEE (reference sequence). The CDR3 loop reads CASSSGTGFGYTF. For the CDR3, the DNA is TGTGCCAGCAGCTCCGGGACAGGGTTTGGCTACACCTTC. The full variable domain, in which reference TRBV5-5 and TRBJ1-2 provide the parts outside the CDR3, is DAGVTQSPTHLIKTRGQQVTLRCSPISGHKSVSWYQQVLGQGPQFIFQYYEKEERGRGNFPDRFSARQFPNYSSELNVNALLLGDSALYLCASSSGTGFGYTFGSGTRLTVV.

The J gene is TRBJ2-5, the V gene TRBV6-5; 14 positions match TRBD2. The CDR3 consists of 15 residues. Unmatched junction bases numbered 4, after V lost 5 bases and J lost 5 bases. Looked up from germline, CDR1 is MNHEY and CDR2 is SVGAGI. Here the CDR3 reads CASSPGLAGAETQYF. DNA of the CDR3: TGTGCCAGCAGTCCGGGACTAGCGGGGGCGGAGACCCAGTACTTC.

The V call is TRBV14, the J call TRBJ2-7, with 10 bases fitting TRBD2. CDR1 is SGHDN and CDR2 is FVKESK in the germline V gene. The CDR3 is 17 residues long. Trimming at V came to 3 bases and at J to 2 bases, leaving 10 bases not matched to a gene. The CDR3 coding sequence is TGTGCCAGCAGCCAGAGTCTAGCGGGGGATCGGCCCTACGAGCAGTACTTC. This sequence encodes CASSQSLAGDRPYEQYF.

The J gene is TRBJ2-7, the V gene TRBV5-5, with D perhaps TRBD2 (5 bases). Germline values: CDR1 SGHKS, CDR2 YYEKEE (reference sequence). The germline V and J ends were trimmed by 4 bases and 6 bases, with 14 bases remaining between them. The length of the CDR3 is 13 residues. As DNA, the CDR3 is TGTGCCAGCAGCGTCCTCGGGGTAGCCGAGCAGTACTTC. It translates to CASSVLGVAEQYF.

The chain is built from TRBV7-9 and TRBJ2-7; no clear D. V lost 5 bases to trimming and J lost 7 bases, with 18 bases between them. Germline loops: CDR1 SEHNR, CDR2 FQNEAQ (reference sequence). CDR3 length: 14 amino acids. The CDR3 sequence is CASSPYLLGMEQYF. Written as DNA, the CDR3 is TGTGCCAGCAGCCCCTATCTCCTGGGCATGGAGCAGTACTTC.

The J gene is TRBJ2-1, the V gene TRBV6-1; tentative D call: TRBD1 (5 bases). The CDR3 has 14 residues. Per germline, CDR1 MNHNS and CDR2 SASEGT. V lost 7 bases and J lost 0, with 10 bases in between. The CDR3 reads CASKDILSYNEQFF. The CDR3 nucleotides are TGTGCCAGCAAGGACATTCTCTCCTACAATGAGCAGTTCTTC.

The V gene is TRBV5-6, the J gene TRBJ2-1, with D tentatively TRBD1 (6 bases). CDR1 and CDR2 from the germline V gene are SGHDT and YYEEEE. This CDR3 comprises 14 residues. Trimming took off 0 bases at V and 6 bases at J, with 10 bases between the two ends. CDR3 bases: TGTGCCAGCAGCTTGGGGACAGTTCGCAATGAGCAGTTCTTC. Encoded protein: CASSLGTVRNEQFF.